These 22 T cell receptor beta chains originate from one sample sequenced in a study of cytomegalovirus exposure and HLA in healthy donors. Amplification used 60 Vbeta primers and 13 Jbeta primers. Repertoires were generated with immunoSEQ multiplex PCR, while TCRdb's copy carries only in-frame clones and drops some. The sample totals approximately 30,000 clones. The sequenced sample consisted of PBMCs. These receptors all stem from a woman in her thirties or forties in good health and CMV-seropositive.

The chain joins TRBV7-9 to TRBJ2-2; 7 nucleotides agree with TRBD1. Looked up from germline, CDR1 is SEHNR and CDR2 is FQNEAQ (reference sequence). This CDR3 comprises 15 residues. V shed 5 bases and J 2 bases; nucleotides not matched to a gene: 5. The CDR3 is CASSERQGNTGELFF. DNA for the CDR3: TGTGCCAGCAGCGAGAGACAGGGAAACACCGGGGAGCTGTTTTTT.

The CDR3 loop reads CASSTGLAGGADTQYF. CDR3 sequence (DNA): TGTGCCAGCAGCACGGGACTAGCGGGAGGAGCAGATACGCAGTATTTT. The genes are TRBV7-2 and TRBJ2-3; 15 bases map to TRBD2. CDR3 length: 16 amino acids. After removal of 5 bases from V and 4 bases from J, the junction contained 4 bases not matched to a gene. The germline V gene encodes CDR1 SGHTA and CDR2 FQGNSA.

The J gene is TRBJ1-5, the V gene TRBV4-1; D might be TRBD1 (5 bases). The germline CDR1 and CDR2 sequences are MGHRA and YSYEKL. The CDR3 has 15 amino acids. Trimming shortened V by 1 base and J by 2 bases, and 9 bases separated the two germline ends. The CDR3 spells CASSQGTGGNQPQHF. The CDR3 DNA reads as TGCGCCAGCAGCCAAGGGACGGGGGGCAATCAGCCCCAGCATTTT.

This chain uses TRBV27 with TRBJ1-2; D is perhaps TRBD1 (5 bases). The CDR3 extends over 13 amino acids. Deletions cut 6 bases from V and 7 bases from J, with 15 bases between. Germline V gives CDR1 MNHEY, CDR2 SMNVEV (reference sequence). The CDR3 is CASRGSGAGGYTF. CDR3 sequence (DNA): TGTGCCAGCAGGGGAAGCGGGGCGGGTGGCTACACCTTC.

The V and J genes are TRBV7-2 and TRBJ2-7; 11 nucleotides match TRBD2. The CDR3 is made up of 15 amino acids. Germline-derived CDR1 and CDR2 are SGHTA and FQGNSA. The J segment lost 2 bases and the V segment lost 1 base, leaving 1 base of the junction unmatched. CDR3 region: CASSLVAGGAYEQYF. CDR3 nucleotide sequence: TGTGCCAGCAGCTTAGTAGCGGGAGGGGCCTACGAGCAGTACTTC.

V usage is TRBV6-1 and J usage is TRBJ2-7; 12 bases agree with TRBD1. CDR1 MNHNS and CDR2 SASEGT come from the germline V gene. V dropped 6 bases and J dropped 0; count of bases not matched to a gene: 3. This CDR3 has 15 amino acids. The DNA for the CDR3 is TGTGCCAGCAGAGAGGGACAGGGGGCCTCCTACGAGCAGTACTTC. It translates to CASREGQGASYEQYF.

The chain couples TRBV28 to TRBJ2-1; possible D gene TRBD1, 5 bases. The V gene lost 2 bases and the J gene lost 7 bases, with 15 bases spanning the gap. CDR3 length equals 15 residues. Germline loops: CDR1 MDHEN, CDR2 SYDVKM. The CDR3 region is CASSLPRQGPNEQFF. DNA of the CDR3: TGTGCCAGCAGTTTACCCAGGCAGGGTCCTAATGAGCAGTTCTTC.

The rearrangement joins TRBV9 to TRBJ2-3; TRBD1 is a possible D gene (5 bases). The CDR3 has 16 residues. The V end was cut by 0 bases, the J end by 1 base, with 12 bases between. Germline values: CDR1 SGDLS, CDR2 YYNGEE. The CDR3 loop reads CASSVASGLGTDTQYF. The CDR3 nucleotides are TGTGCCAGCAGCGTAGCATCAGGGCTCGGCACAGATACGCAGTATTTT.

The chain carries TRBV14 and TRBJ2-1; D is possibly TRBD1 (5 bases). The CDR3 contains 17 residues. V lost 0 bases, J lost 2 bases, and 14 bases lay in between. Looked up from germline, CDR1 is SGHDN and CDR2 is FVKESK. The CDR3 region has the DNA TGTGCCAGCAGCCAAGAAGGAACAGGTTCCCCCTACAATGAGCAGTTCTTC. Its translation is CASSQEGTGSPYNEQFF.

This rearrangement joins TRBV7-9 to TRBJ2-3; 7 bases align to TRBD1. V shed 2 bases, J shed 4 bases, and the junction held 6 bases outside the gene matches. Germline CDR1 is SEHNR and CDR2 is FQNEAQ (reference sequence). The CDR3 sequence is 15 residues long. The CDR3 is CASSLSRTGADTQYF. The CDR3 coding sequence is TGTGCCAGCAGCTTAAGCAGGACAGGCGCAGATACGCAGTATTTT.

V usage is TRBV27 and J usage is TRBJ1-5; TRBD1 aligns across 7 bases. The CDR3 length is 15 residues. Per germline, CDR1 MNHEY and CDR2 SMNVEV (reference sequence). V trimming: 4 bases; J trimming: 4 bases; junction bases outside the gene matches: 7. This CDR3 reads CASSSIRGLNQPQHF. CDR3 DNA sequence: TGTGCCAGCAGTTCTATAAGGGGGCTTAATCAGCCCCAGCATTTT.

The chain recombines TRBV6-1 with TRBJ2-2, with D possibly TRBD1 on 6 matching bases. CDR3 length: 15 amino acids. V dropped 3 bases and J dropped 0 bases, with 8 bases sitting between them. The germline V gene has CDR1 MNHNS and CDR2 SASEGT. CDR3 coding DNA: TGTGCCAGCAGTGAGCAGGGGACGAACACCGGGGAGCTGTTTTTT. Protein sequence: CASSEQGTNTGELFF.

The CDR3 coding sequence is TGTGCCAGCAGTGACCGACAGGGCCAGCGGGAGGGCCTGGGGGAGACCCAGTACTTC. Translated, it gives CASSDRQGQREGLGETQYF. V and J are TRBV6-1 and TRBJ2-5; TRBD2 agrees at 10 bases. The germline V gene encodes CDR1 MNHNS and CDR2 SASEGT. This CDR3 is 19 amino acids long. With V trimmed by 3 bases and J by 5 bases, 18 bases remained unmatched.

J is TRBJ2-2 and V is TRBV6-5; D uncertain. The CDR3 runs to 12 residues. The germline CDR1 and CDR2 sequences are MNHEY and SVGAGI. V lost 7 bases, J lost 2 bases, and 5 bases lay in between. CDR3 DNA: TGTGCCAGCATAAAAAACACCGGGGAGCTGTTTTTT. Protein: CASIKNTGELFF.

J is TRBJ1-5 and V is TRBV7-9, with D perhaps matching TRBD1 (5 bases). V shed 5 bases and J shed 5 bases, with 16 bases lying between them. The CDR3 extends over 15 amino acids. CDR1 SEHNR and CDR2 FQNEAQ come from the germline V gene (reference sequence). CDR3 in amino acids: CASSISGNGHQPQHF. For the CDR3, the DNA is TGTGCCAGCAGCATTTCAGGGAATGGTCATCAGCCCCAGCATTTT.

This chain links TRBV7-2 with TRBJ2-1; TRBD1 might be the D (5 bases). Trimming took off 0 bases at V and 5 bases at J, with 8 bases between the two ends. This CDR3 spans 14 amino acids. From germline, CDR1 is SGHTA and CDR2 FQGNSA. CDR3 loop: CASSLAQGNNEQFF. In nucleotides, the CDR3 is TGTGCCAGCAGCTTAGCGCAGGGAAACAATGAGCAGTTCTTC.

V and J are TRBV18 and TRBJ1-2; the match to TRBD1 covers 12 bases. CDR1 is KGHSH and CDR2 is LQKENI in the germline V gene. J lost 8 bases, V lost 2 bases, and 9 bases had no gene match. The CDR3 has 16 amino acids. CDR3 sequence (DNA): TGTGCCAGCTCACCAGCGGGACAGGGGGCCTTCTTCGGCTACACCTTC. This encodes CASSPAGQGAFFGYTF.

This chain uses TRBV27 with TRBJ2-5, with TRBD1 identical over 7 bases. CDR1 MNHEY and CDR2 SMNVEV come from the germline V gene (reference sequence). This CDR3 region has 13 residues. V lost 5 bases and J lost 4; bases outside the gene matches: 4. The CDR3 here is CASSHRGPETQYF. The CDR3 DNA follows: TGTGCCAGCAGTCATAGGGGGCCAGAGACCCAGTACTTC.

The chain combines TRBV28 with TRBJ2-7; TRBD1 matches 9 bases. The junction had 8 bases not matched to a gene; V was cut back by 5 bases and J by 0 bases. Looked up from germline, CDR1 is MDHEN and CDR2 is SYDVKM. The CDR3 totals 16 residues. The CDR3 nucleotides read TGTGCCAGCAGTGCCGGGACAGGGCGAAGCTCCTACGAGCAGTACTTC. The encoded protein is CASSAGTGRSSYEQYF.

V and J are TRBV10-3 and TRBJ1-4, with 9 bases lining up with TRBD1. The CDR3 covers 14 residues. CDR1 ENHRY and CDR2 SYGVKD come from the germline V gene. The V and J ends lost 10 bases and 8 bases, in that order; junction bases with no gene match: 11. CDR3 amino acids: CATRVGQGSEKLFF. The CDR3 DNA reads TGTGCCACCCGGGTGGGACAGGGATCCGAAAAACTGTTTTTT.

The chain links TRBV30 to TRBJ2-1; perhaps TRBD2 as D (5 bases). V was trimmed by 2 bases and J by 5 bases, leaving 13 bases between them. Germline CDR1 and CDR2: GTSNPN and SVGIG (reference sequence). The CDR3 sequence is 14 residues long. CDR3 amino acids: CAWSQLVSDNEQFF. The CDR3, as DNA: TGTGCCTGGAGTCAACTAGTATCCGACAATGAGCAGTTCTTC. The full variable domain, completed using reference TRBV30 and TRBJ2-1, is SQTIHQWPATLVQPVGSPLSLECTVEGTSNPNLYWYRQAAGRGLQLLFYSVGIGQISSEVPQNLSASRPQDRQFILSSKKLLLSDSGFYLCAWSQLVSDNEQFFGPGTRLTVL.

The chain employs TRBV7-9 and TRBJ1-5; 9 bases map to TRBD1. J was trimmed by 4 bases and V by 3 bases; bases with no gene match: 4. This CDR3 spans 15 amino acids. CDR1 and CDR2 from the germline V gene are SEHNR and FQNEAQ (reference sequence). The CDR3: CASSLDGQGNQPQHF. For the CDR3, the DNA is TGTGCCAGCAGCTTGGACGGACAGGGGAATCAGCCCCAGCATTTT.